The clone carrying this TCR beta chain counts as medium-sized. The antigen remains unidentified. The sample is drawn from a study of immune heterogeneity within non-small cell lung tumors. Looking at the study overall: Tumors were classified as 4 squamous cell carcinomas, more than 9 non-squamous carcinomas and 1 not otherwise specified.

The study's findings and limits: Local tumor mutational burden showed a correlation with local T-cell clonality that was moderate but significant (R around 0.35). Recurrence of identical dominant CDR3 beta clonotypes was observed across intrapatient tumor sites, concomitant with site-unique high-frequency clones.

Amplifying TCR beta CDR3 involved multiplex PCR carried out with 32 V and 13 J primers. MiXCR, run by TCRdb on the multiplex PCR reads, gives a single entry per CDR3 protein. The table includes some 10,000 distinct CDR3 sequences, roughly 30% detected once. The template consisted of bulk tumor genomic DNA, with roughly 0.65 ug used per sample. In surgery, several biopsies were collected from each primary tumor at widely spaced sites. Patients had untreated, newly diagnosed non-small cell lung cancer and underwent curative surgery. Sample donors consisted of newly diagnosed non-small cell lung cancer patients who were undergoing surgery with curative intent. The CDR3 runs to 12 residues. Germline V gene lookup returns CDR1 MNHEY and CDR2 SVGEGT.

The chain combines TRBV6-2 or TRBV6-3 with TRBJ1-2, with TRBD1 identical over 10 bases. The source of this sequence is a woman in her sixties with non-small cell lung cancer. The sample was lung tumor tissue. In DNA, the CDR3 is TGTGCTTCCGGGACAGGGGTCTACGGCTACACCTTC. Translating gives CASGTGVYGYTF.